This paragraph reports one T cell receptor (beta chain). Under the authors' procedure: Using reference gene primer amplification, nucleated cell counts were estimated. Some clones are missing from TCRdb's copy, which holds only in-frame ones; the method was immunoSEQ multiplex PCR. The V and J calls and clone size come from that table; D and trimming were worked out from the DNA. The sample gives 200,000 to 250,000 clones, 80% to 85% of which show up once; 6.8% is in the top ten. The entry originates in a study of blood T cell repertoires in COVID-19. About the study: Some COVID-19 samples were acute and others convalescent; all came from the United States, Italy and Spain.

Recovered status in Cohort 3 required two negative PCRs, clearance, or symptom resolution. Germline V gives CDR1 LNHNV, CDR2 YYDKDF (reference sequence). The CDR3 consists of 15 residues. With V trimmed by 5 bases and J by 7 bases, 6 bases remained unmatched. This chain connects TRBV15 to TRBJ2-1; 12 bases are a match to TRBD2. Sequences were obtained from PBMCs or T cells enriched from blood (not recorded which). This receptor was identified in a woman aged 40 to 49 who had recovered from COVID-19. The CDR3 DNA reads as TGTGCCACCAGCCCAGACGGACTAGCGGGAAATGAGCAGTTCTTC. It specifies CATSPDGLAGNEQFF.